This T cell receptor beta chain was identified during a study of radiotherapy plus CTLA-4 blockade in lung cancer. Focal radiation was given together with CTLA-4 blockade (ipilimumab) to patients with chemo-refractory metastatic non-small-cell lung cancer. Sequencing used immunoSEQ multiplex PCR; TCRdb keeps in-frame clones, though not all of them. The sample consists of over 85,000 clones, roughly 85% of them appearing once. As regards this clone: Its antigen is undetermined.

Overall study results and limits: Clones of tumor-derived TCRs expanded in blood after radiotherapy plus ipilimumab.

Here the sequenced sample was peripheral blood, taken from a patient treated with radiotherapy plus ipilimumab. This receptor was obtained from a human donor with non-small cell lung cancer that progressed on radiotherapy plus ipilimumab.

For the CDR3, the DNA is TGTGCCAGCATCAAACAGGGGGCAGTCTATGGCTACACCTTC. Its translation: CASIKQGAVYGYTF. The V and J genes are TRBV6-5 and TRBJ1-2, with TRBD1 matching over 9 bases. CDR1 MNHEY and CDR2 SVGAGI come from the germline V gene. After removal of 7 bases from V and 4 bases from J, the junction contained 7 bases not matched to a gene. The CDR3 totals 14 residues.